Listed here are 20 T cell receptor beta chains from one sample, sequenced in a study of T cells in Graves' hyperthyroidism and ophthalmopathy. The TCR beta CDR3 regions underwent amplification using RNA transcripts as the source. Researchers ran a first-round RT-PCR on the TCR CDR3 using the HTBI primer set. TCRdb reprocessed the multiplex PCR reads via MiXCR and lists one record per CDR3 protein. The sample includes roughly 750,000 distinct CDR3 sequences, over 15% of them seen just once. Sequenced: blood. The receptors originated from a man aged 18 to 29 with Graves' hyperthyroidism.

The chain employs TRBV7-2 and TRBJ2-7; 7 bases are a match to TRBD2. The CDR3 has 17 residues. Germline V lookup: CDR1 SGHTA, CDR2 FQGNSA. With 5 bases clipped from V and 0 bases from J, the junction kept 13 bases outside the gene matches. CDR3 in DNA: TGTGCCAGCAGCCAAAACCCCTCCGGGAGGAGCTCCTACGAGCAGTACTTC. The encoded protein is CASSQNPSGRSSYEQYF.

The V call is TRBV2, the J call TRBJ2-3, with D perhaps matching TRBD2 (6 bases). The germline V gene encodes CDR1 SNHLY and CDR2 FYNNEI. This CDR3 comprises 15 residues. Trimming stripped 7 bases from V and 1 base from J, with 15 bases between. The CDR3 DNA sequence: TGTGCCAGCACCCGACTAGTTCGCGGCACAGATACGCAGTATTTT. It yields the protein CASTRLVRGTDTQYF. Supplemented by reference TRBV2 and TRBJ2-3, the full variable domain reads EPEVTQTPSHQVTQMGQEVILRCVPISNHLYFYWYRQILGQKVEFLVSFYNNEISEKSEIFDDQFSVERPDGSNFTLKIRSTKLEDSAMYFCASTRLVRGTDTQYFGPGTRLTVL.

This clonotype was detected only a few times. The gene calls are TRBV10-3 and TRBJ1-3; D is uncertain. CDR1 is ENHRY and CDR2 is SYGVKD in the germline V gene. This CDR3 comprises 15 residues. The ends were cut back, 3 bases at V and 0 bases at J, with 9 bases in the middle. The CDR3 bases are TGTGCCATCAGTGAACGGGGAGACTCTGGAAACACCATATATTTT. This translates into CAISERGDSGNTIYF.

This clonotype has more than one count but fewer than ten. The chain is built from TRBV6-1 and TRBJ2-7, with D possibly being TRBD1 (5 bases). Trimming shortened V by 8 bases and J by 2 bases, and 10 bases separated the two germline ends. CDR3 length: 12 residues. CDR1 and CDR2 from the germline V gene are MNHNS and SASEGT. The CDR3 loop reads CASDDSTYEQYF. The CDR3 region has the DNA TGTGCCAGCGACGACAGTACCTACGAGCAGTACTTC.

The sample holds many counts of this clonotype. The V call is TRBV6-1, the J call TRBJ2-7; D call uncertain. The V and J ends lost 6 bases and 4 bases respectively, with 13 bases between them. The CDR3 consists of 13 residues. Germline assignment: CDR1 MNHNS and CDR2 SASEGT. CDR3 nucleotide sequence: TGTGCCAGCAGATTAGAAAGTGGATACGAGCAGTACTTC. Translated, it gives CASRLESGYEQYF.

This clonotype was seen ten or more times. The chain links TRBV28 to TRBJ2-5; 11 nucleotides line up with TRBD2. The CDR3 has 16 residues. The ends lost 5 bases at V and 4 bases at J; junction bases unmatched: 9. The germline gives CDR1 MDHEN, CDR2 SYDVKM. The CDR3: CASSLTGTSGGETQYF. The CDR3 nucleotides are TGTGCCAGCAGTCTAACCGGGACTAGCGGAGGAGAGACCCAGTACTTC.

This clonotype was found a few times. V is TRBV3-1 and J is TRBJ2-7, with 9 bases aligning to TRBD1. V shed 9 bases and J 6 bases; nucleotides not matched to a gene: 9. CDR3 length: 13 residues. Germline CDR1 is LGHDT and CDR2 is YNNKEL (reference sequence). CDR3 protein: CASGTGYTSEQYF. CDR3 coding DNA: TGTGCCAGTGGGACAGGGTATACTTCCGAGCAGTACTTC.

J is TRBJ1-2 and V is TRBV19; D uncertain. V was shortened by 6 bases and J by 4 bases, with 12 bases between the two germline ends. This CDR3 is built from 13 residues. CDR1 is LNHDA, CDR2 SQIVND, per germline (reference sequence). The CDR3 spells CASSLLERYGYTF. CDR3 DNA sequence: TGTGCCAGTAGCTTACTAGAACGCTATGGCTACACCTTC.

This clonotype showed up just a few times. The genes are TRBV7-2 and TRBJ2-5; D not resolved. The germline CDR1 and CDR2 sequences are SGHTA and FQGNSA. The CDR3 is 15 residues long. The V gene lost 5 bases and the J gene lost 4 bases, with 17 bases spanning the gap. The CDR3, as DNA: TGTGCCAGCAGCGGCCGGGCCCCCTTATTAGAGACCCAGTACTTC. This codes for CASSGRAPLLETQYF.

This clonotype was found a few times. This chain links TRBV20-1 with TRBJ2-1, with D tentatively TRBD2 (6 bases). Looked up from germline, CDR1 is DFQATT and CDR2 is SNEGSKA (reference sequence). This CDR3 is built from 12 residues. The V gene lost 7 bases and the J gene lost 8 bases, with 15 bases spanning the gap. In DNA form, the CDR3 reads TGCAGTGGTGTCCGGGAGCAACATGAGCAGTTCTTC. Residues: CSGVREQHEQFF.

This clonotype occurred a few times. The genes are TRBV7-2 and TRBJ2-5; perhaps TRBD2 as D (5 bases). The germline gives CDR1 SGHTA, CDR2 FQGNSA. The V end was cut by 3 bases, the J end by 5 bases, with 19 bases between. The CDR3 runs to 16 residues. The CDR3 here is CASSLKVALVGETQYF. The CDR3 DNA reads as TGTGCCAGCAGCTTGAAGGTAGCGCTAGTGGGGGAGACCCAGTACTTC.

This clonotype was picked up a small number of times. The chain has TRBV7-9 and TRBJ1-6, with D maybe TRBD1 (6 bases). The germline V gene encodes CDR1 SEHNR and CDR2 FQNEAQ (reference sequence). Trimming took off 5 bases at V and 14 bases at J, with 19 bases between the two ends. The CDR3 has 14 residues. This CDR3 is CASSQPGGHKALHF. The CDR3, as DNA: TGTGCCAGCAGCCAGCCCGGGGGCCATAAAGCCCTCCACTTT.

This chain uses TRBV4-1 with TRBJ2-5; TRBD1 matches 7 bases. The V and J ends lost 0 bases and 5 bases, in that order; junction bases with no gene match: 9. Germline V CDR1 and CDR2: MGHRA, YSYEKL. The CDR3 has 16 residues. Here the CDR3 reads CASSQDLLRGQETQYF. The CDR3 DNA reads TGCGCCAGCAGCCAAGATCTTCTCAGGGGACAGGAGACCCAGTACTTC.

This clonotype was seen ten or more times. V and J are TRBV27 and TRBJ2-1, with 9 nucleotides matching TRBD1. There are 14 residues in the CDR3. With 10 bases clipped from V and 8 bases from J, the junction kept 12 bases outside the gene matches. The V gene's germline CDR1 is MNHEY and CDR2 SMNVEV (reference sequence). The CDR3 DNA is TGTGCCACCACCGGGACAGGGAATCTCCATGAGCAGTTCTTC. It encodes CATTGTGNLHEQFF.

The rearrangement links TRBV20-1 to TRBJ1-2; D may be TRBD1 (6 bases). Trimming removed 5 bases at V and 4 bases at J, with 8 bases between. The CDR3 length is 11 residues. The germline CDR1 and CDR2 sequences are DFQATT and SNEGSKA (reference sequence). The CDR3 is CSASGAYGYTF. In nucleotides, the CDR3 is TGCAGTGCTTCGGGGGCCTATGGCTACACCTTC.

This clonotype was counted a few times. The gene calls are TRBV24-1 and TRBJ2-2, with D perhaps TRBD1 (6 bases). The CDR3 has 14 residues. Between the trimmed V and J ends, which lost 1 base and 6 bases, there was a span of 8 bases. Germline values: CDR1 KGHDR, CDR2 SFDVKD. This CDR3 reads CATSDFSGAGELFF. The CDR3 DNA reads TGTGCCACCAGTGATTTTTCAGGGGCCGGGGAGCTGTTTTTT.

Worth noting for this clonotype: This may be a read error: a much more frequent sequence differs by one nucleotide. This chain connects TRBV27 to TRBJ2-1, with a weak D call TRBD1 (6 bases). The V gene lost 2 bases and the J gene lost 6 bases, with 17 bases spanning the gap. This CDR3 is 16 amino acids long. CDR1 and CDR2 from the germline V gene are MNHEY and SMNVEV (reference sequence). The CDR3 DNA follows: TGTGCCAGCAGTTTAAGGGGGAGTGGGACCTCCAATGAGCAGTTCTTC. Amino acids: CASSLRGSGTSNEQFF.

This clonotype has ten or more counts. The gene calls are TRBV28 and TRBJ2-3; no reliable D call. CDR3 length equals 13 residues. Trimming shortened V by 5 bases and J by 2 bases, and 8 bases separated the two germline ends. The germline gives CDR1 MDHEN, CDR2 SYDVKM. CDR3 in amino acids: CASSRRATDTQYF. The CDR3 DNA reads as TGTGCCAGCAGTCGCCGAGCCACAGATACGCAGTATTTT.

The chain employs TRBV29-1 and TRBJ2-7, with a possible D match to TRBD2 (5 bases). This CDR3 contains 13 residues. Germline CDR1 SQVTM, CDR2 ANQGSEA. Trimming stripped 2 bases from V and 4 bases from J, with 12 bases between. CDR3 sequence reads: CSVEYPRTYEQYF. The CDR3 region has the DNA TGCAGCGTTGAATATCCGAGGACTTACGAGCAGTACTTC.

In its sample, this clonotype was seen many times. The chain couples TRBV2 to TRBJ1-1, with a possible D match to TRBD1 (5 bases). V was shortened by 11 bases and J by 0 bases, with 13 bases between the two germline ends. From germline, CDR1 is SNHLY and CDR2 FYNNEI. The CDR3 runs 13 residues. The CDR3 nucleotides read TGTGCCGGGAAAAGACAGCTGAACACTGAAGCTTTCTTT. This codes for CAGKRQLNTEAFF.